The present entry profiles one T cell receptor (beta chain) with its context. Per the original methods: Reference gene primer amplification gave nucleated cell count estimates. Sequenced by immunoSEQ multiplex PCR; TCRdb stores in-frame clones only, minus some. That table furnishes V, J and clone size, whereas the DNA furnished D and trimming. The profile shows more than 100,000 clones, 88% of them singletons. These data originate in a study of blood T cell repertoires in COVID-19. Study at large: PBMCs, B-cell-depleted T cells, or T cells were the source of the cDNA or gDNA that made up the material.

CDR3 length equals 13 residues. V lost 0 bases and J lost 10; bases outside the gene matches: 2. Germline CDR1 and CDR2: SGHRS and YFSETQ. Sequencing was done on a sample of peripheral blood. The sequence was collected from a woman aged 45-65 years with active or convalescent COVID-19. The rearrangement uses TRBV5-1 and TRBJ2-1; 9 bases are a match to TRBD1. CDR3 DNA: TGCGCCAGCAGCTTGGCAGGGACAGGGGAGCAGTTCTTC. Its translation is CASSLAGTGEQFF.